The 3 T cell receptor beta chains below were found in one sample sequenced in a study of T cells in Graves' hyperthyroidism and ophthalmopathy. RNA transcripts yielded amplified TCR beta CDR3 regions. HTBI primers were the set used in a first-round RT-PCR of the TCR CDR3. TCRdb reanalysed the multiplex PCR reads using MiXCR and keeps one entry per CDR3 protein. This table holds 350,000 or so distinct CDR3 sequences, under 25% found once. Sequenced: blood. These receptor sequences come from a woman between 50 and 59 years old with Graves' hyperthyroidism.

In this sample, this clonotype turned up many times. The chain joins TRBV11-2 to TRBJ1-1; 10 bases map to TRBD1. V shed 5 bases, J shed 0 bases, and the junction held 3 bases outside the gene matches. The CDR3 covers 15 residues. Germline CDR1 is SGHAT and CDR2 is FQNNGV. CDR3 in DNA: TGTGCCAGCAGCGGGGACAGGGGAATGAACACTGAAGCTTTCTTT. Encoded protein: CASSGDRGMNTEAFF. Variable domain in full (rest from reference TRBV11-2 and TRBJ1-1): EAGVAQSPRYKIIEKRQSVAFWCNPISGHATLYWYQQILGQGPKLLIQFQNNGVVDDSQLPKDRFSAERLKGVDSTLKIQPAKLEDSAVYLCASSGDRGMNTEAFFGQGTRLTVV.

This clonotype was counted a few times. The chain employs TRBV18 and TRBJ2-1, with no clear D. The CDR3 is 15 residues long. With 1 base removed from V and 0 bases from J, the gap between germline ends came to 7 bases. From germline, CDR1 is KGHSH and CDR2 LQKENI. The CDR3 DNA sequence: TGTGCCAGCTCACCACGCGCCAACTCCTACAATGAGCAGTTCTTC. It specifies CASSPRANSYNEQFF.

V and J are TRBV28 and TRBJ2-7; D call uncertain. The CDR3 totals 11 residues. The V gene lost 8 bases and the J gene lost 2 bases, with 7 bases spanning the gap. From germline, CDR1 is MDHEN and CDR2 SYDVKM. DNA for the CDR3: TGTGCCAGCGGGGATCCCTACGAGCAGTACTTC. Translated: CASGDPYEQYF.